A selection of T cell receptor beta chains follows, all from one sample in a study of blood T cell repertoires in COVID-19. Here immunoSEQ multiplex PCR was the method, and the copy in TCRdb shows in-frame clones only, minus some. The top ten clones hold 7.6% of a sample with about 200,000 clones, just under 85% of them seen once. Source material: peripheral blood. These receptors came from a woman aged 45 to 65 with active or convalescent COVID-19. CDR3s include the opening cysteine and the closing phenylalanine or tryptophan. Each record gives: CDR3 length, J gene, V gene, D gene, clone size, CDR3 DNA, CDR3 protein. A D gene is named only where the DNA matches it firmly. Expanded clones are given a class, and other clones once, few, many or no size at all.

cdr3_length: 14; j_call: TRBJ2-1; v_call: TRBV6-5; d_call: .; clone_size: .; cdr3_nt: TGTGCCAGCAGAGGAGGTGGAGCCTACAATGAGCAGTTCTTC; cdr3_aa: CASRGGGAYNEQFF
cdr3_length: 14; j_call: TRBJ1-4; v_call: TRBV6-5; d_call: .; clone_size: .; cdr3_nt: TGTGCCAGCAGTCGAGAGGGGGTAGTGGAAAAACTGTTTTTT; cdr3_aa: CASSREGVVEKLFF
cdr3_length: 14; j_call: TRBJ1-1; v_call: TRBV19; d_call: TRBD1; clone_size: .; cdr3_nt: TGTGCCAGTAGTGTCGACAGGGGGATAGCCGAAGCTTTCTTT; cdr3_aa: CASSVDRGIAEAFF
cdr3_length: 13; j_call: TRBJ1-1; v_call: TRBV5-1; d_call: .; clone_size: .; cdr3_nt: TGCGCCAGCAGCTTGGGCCTACCACGCGGAGCTTTCTTT; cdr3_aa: CASSLGLPRGAFF
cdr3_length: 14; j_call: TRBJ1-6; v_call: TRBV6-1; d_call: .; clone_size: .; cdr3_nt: TGTGCCAGCAGTGAGGGCAGACATAATTCACCCCTCCACTTT; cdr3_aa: CASSEGRHNSPLHF
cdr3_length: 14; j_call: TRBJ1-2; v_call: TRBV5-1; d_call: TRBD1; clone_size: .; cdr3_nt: TGCGCCAGCAGCCGAGGGACAGACTACTATGGCTACACCTTC; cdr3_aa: CASSRGTDYYGYTF
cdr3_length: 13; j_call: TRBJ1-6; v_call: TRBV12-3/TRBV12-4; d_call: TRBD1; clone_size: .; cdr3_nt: TGTGCCAGCAGCCCGGACAGGAGCTCACCCCTCCACTTT; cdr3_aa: CASSPDRSSPLHF
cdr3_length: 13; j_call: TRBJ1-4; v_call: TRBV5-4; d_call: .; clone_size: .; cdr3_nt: TGTGCCAGCAGCCCCACAGGTGGGGAAAAACTGTTTTTT; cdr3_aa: CASSPTGGEKLFF
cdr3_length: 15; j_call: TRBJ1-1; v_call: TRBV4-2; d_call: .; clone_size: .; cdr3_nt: TGTGCCAGCAGCCTAGAAAATGCAGGGAACACTGAAGCTTTCTTT; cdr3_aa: CASSLENAGNTEAFF
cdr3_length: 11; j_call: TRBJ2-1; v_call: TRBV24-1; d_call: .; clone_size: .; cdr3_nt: TGTGCCACCAGTGAGAGTCGCGAGCAGTTCTTC; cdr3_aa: CATSESREQFF
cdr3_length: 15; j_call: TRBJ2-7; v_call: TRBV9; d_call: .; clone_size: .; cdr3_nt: TGTGCCAGCAGCGTCAGACAGGAGGCCGGCTACGAGCAGTACTTC; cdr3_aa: CASSVRQEAGYEQYF
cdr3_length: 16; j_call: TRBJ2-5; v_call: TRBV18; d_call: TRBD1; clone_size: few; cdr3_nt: TGTGCCAGCTCACCAATCAGCACAGGGGGCCAAGAGACCCAGTACTTC; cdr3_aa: CASSPISTGGQETQYF
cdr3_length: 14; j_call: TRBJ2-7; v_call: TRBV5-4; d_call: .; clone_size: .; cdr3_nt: TGTGCCAGCAGCTTGGTAGGGGGGGGCTACGAGCAGTACTTC; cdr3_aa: CASSLVGGGYEQYF
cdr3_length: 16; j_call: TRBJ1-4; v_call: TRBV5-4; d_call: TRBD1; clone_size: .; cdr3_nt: TGTGCCAGCAGCAATTCAAGGGACAGAACTAATGAAAAACTGTTTTTT; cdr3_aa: CASSNSRDRTNEKLFF
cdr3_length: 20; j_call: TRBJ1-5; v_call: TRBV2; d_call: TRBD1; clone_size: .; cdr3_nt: TGTGCCAGCAGTGTGGGCAGGGGGGCCAGAAAGGGTTCTAGCAATCAGCCCCAGCATTTT; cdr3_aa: CASSVGRGARKGSSNQPQHF
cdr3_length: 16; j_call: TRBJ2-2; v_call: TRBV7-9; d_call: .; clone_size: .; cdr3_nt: TGTGCCAGCAGCTACCCCGGCGGCGGTGACACCGGGGAGCTGTTTTTT; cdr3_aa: CASSYPGGGDTGELFF
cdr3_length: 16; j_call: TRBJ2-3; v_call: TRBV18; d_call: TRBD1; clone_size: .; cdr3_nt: TGTGCCAGCTCACCTCCTAGACAGGGGAGCACAGATACGCAGTATTTT; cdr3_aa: CASSPPRQGSTDTQYF
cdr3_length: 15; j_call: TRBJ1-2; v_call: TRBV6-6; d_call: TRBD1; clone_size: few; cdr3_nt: TGTGCCAGCAGCAGGCCTGACAGGGAGGACTATGGCTACACCTTC; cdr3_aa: CASSRPDREDYGYTF
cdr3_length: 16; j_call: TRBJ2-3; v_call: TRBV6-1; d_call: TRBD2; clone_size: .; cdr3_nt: TGTGCCAGCAGTGGGACTAGCGGGAGGTTCACAGATACGCAGTATTTT; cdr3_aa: CASSGTSGRFTDTQYF
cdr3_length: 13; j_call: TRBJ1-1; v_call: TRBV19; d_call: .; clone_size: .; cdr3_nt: TGTGCCAGTAGCTTGACAGCGAACACTGAAGCTTTCTTT; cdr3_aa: CASSLTANTEAFF
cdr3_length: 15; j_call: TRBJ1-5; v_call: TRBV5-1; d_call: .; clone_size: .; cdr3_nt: TGCGCCAGCAGCTTGGATGGAGGGCGAAATCAGCCCCAGCATTTT; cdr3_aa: CASSLDGGRNQPQHF
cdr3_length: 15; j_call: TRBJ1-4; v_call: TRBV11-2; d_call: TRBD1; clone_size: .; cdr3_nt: TGTGCCAGCAGCGTTGGACAGGCGAAAAATGAAAAACTGTTTTTT; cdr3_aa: CASSVGQAKNEKLFF
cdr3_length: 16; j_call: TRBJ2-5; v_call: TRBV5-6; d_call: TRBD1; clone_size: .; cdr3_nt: TGTGCCAGCAGCCGGAGGACAGGGGAGTGGCAAGAGACCCAGTACTTC; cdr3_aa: CASSRRTGEWQETQYF
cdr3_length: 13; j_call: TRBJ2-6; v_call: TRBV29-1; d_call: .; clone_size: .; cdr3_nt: TGCAGCGCCCAGGGCGATGGGGCCAACGTCCTGACTTTC; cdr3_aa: CSAQGDGANVLTF
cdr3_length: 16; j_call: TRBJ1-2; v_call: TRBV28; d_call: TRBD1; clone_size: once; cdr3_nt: TGTGCCAGCAGCTTAGGGCGGCTCGACAGGGGGCATGGCTACACCTTC; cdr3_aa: CASSLGRLDRGHGYTF
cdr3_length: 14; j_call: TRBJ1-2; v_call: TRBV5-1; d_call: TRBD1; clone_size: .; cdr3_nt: TGCGCCAGCAGCCTCGGGACAGCGAACTATGGCTACACCTTC; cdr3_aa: CASSLGTANYGYTF
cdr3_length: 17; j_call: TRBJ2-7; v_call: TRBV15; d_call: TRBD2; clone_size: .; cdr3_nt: TGTGCCACCAGCAGGCCCGGGACTAGCGGTTACCTTTACGAGCAGTACTTC; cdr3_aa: CATSRPGTSGYLYEQYF
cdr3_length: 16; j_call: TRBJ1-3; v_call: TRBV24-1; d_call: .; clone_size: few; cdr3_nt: TGTGCCACCAGTGATTTGAAGGGTGACAGTGGAAACACCATATATTTT; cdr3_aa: CATSDLKGDSGNTIYF